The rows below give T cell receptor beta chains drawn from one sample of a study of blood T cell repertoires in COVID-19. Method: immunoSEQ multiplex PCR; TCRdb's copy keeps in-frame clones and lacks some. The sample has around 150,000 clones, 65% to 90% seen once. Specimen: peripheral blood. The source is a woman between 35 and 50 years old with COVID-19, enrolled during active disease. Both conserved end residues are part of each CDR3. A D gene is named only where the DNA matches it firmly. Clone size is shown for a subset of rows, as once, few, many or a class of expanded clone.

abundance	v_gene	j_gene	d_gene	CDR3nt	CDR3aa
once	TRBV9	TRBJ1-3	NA	TGTGCCAGCAGCACGGGGGGGCTTTCGGGAAACACCATATATTTT	CASSTGGLSGNTIYF
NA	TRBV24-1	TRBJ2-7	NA	TGTGCCACCAGTGACCTTCCTGACAGCCGCTACGAGCAGTACTTC	CATSDLPDSRYEQYF
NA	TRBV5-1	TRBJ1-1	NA	TGCGCCAGCAGCACTTACAGGAGAACTGAAGCTTTCTTT	CASSTYRRTEAFF
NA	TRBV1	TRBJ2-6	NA	TGCACCAGCAGCCGGACAGGGGTTGACTCTGGGGCCAACGTCCTGACTTTC	CTSSRTGVDSGANVLTF
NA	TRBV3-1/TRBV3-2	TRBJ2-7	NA	TGTGCCAGCAGCCCTGCGCTTCCCGGTAGAGCCGGGGAGCAGTACTTC	CASSPALPGRAGEQYF
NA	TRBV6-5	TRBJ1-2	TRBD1	TGTGCCAGCCATAGGGGGACAGGTGGCTACACCTTC	CASHRGTGGYTF
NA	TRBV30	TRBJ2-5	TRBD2	TGTGCCTGGAGTGTAGCTAGCGGGGGCGCGACCCAGTACTTC	CAWSVASGGATQYF
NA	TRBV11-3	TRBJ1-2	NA	TGTGCCAGCACTGGACAGTATGGCTACACCTTC	CASTGQYGYTF
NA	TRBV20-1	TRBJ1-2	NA	TGCAGTGCTAGTAGGGGATTTGATGGCTACACCTTC	CSASRGFDGYTF
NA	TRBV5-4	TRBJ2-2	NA	TGTGCCAGCAGCTTGGAACAGGGGAACACCGGGGAGCTGTTTTTT	CASSLEQGNTGELFF
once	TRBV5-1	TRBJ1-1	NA	TGCGCCAGCAAACCCGCACAGATCATGAACACTGAAGCTTTCTTT	CASKPAQIMNTEAFF
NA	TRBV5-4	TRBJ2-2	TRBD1	TGTGCCAGCAGCTTGGGACAGGGTTACACCGGGGAGCTGTTTTTT	CASSLGQGYTGELFF
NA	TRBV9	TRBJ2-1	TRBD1	TGTGCCAGCAGCGTCGGACAGGGGAATGAGCAGTTCTTC	CASSVGQGNEQFF
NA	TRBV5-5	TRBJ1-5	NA	TGTGCCAGCAGCGAACGGGGGGGGGCGAGCAATCAGCCCCAGCATTTT	CASSERGGASNQPQHF
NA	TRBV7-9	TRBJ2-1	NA	TGTGCCAGCAGCTCTCGCAGGTATAGGCTGAATGAGCAGTTCTTC	CASSSRRYRLNEQFF
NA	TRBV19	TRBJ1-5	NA	TGTGCCAGTAGTATAGATCAAGCTTACCAGCCCCAGCATTTT	CASSIDQAYQPQHF
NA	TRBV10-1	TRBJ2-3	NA	TGCGCCAGCAGTTCGACGGGGGACACAGATACGCAGTATTTT	CASSSTGDTDTQYF
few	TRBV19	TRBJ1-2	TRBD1	TGTGCCAGTAGTAGCCCGGACAGGGGGCCGGGTGGCTACACCTTC	CASSSPDRGPGGYTF
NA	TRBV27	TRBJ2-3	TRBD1	TGTGCCAGCAGTTTCTGGGGACAGGGGGCCATGAATTACAAGAATACGCAGTATTTT	CASSFWGQGAMNYKNTQYF
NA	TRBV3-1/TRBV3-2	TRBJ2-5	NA	TGTGCCAGCAGCCCCTACGCCACGACAGGCCAAGAGACCCAGTACTTC	CASSPYATTGQETQYF
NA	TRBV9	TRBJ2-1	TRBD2	TGTGCCAGCAGCGTAGAAATTAGCGGGAGGGCCGGTGAGCAGTTCTTC	CASSVEISGRAGEQFF
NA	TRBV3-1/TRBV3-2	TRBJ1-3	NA	TGTGCCAGCACCCGTTCGGAGTTCGGCAACACCATATATTTT	CASTRSEFGNTIYF
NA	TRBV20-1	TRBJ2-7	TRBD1	TGCAGTGTCTGGACAGGGGGCGAGCAGTACTTC	CSVWTGGEQYF
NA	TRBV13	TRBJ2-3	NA	TGTGCCAGCAGCCCATTAGGCACAGATACGCAGTATTTT	CASSPLGTDTQYF
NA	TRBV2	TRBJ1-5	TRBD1	TGTGCCAGCAGTGAACAGGGGGGTGATCAGCCCCAGCATTTT	CASSEQGGDQPQHF
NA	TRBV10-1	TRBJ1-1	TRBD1	TGCGCCAGCAGTGAGAAGGACAGGGGTGAAGCTTTCTTT	CASSEKDRGEAFF
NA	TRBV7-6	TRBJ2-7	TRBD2	TGTGCCAGCAGTCCCAGTGTTAGCGGGAGCTCCTACGAGCAGTACTTC	CASSPSVSGSSYEQYF
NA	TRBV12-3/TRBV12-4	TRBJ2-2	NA	TGTGCCAGCAATCCCTCAGGGGCCGGGGAGCTGTTTTTT	CASNPSGAGELFF
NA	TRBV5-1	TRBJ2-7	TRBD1	TGCGCCAGCAGCATCGGGACAGGGCTTAAAGAGCAGTACTTC	CASSIGTGLKEQYF
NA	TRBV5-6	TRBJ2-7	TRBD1	TGTGCCAGCAGCCGTTTACAGGGGACCTACGAGCAGTACTTC	CASSRLQGTYEQYF
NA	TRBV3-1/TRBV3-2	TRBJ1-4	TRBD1	TGTGCCAGCAGCCAAGAGCTTCCCGGGACAGGACTCAATGAAAAACTGTTTTTT	CASSQELPGTGLNEKLFF
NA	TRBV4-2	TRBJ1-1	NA	TGTGCCAGCAGGCCGGAGGGGAACACTGAAGCTTTCTTT	CASRPEGNTEAFF
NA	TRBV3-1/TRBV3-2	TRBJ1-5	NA	TGTGCCAGCAGCCAAGGTGCTGGAGGCAATCAGCCCCAGCATTTT	CASSQGAGGNQPQHF
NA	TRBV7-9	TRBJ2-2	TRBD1	TGTGCCAGCAGCTTAGTTGGGGACAGTAATTTCGGGGAGCTGTTTTTT	CASSLVGDSNFGELFF
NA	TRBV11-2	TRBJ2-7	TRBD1	TGTGCCAGCAGCCTAAGGGGACAGGGGGCCTACGAGCAGTACTTC	CASSLRGQGAYEQYF
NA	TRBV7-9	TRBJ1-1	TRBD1	TGTGCCAGCAGCTTTCTCCAAACAGGGGGCACTGAAGCTTTCTTT	CASSFLQTGGTEAFF
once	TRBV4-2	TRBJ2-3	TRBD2	TGTGCCAGCAGCCAAGAGAGCACGGGGGGGTTCACAGATACGCAGTATTTT	CASSQESTGGFTDTQYF
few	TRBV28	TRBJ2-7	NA	TGTGCCAGCAGTTTAATGGGAGACACCTACGAGCAGTACTTC	CASSLMGDTYEQYF
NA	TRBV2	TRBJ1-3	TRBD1	TGTGCCAGCAGTGTGGAGGGGGCGCATGGAAACACCATATATTTT	CASSVEGAHGNTIYF
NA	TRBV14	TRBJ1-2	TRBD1	TGTGCCAGCAGCCAAGGGACAGGTTCGGGCTATGGCTACACCTTC	CASSQGTGSGYGYTF